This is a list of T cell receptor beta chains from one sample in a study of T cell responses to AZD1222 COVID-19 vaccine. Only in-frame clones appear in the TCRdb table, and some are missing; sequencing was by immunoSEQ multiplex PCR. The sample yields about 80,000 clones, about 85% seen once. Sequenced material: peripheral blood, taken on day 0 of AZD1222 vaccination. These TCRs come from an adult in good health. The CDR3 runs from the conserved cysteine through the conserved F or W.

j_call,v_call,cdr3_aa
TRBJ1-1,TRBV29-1,CSVEGRRGFGNTEAFF
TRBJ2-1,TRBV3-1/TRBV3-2,CASLPADSNEQFF
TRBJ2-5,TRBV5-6,CASSLKLQETQYF
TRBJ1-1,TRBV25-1,CASSEYGQTRGEAFF
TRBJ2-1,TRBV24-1,CATSDTRDRGRNEQFF
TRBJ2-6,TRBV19,CASSGQGFSGANVLTF
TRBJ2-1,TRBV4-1,CASSQFTQLNEQFF
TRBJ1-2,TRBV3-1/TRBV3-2,CASSQFVAGGERGYTF
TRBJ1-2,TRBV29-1,CSVGDQGGHGYTF
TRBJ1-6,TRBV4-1,CASSQANLTPLHF
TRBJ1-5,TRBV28,CASSILQGNQPQHF
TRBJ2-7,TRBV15,CATSRDLGREQYF
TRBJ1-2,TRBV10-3,CAISESRQAFGTF
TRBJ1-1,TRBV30,CAGELNTEAFF
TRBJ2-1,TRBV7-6,CASSASFGLGYNEQFF
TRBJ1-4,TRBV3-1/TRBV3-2,CASSQSRAGGEKLFF
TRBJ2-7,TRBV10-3,CAISDLGEEQYF
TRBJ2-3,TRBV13,CASSLRRAGTDTQYF
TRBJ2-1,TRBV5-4,CASSLGQALYNEQFF
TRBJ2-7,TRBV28,CASSPYRVGNYEQYF
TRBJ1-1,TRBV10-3,CAIRGGDGEAFF
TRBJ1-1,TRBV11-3,CASSLQNTEAFF
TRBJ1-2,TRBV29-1,CSVGDRVGYTF
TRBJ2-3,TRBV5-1,CASSLPSSGRATDTQYF
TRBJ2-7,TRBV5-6,CASSFSGFEQYF
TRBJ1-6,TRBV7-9,CASSLARQGDSPLHF
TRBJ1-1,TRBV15,CATSRELRTVNTEAFF
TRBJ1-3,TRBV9,CASSGGQGTGNTIYF
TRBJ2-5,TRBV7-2,CASWLGGAQETQYF
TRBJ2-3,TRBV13,CASSTTTSTDTQYF
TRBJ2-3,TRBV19,CASSPRRLDTDTQYF
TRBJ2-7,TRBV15,CATSRGGDSYEQYF